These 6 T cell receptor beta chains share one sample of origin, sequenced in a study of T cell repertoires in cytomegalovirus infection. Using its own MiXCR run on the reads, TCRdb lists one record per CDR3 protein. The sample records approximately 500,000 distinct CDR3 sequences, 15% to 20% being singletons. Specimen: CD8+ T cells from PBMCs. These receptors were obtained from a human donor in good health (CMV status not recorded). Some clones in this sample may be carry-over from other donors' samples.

This CDR3 reads CASSPLLAGGPYEQYF. DNA of the CDR3: TGTGCCAGCAGTCCGCTATTAGCGGGAGGGCCCTACGAGCAGTACTTC. The V and J genes are TRBV28 and TRBJ2-7; 11 bases are a match to TRBD2. Unmatched junction bases numbered 8, after V lost 5 bases and J lost 2 bases. This CDR3 contains 16 residues. Germline V lookup: CDR1 MDHEN, CDR2 SYDVKM.

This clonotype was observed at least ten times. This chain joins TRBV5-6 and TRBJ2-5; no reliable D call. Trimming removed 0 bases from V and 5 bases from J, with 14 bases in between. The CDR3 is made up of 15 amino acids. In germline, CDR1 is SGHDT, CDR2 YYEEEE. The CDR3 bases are TGTGCCAGCAGCTTGGTGCGTCCTATCGGGGAGACCCAGTACTTC. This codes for CASSLVRPIGETQYF.

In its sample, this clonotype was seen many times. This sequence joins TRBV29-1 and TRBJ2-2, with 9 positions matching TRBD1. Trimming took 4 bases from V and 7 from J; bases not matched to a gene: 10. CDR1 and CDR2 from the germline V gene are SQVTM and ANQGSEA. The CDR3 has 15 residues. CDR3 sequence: CSVALYDRGSGELFF. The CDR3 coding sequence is TGCAGCGTTGCCCTCTACGACAGGGGGAGCGGGGAGCTGTTTTTT.

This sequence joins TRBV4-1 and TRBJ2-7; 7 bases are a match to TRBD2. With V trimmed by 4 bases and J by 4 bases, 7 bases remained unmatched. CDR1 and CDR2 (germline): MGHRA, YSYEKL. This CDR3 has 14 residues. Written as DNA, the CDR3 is TGCGCCAGCAGCCCCCAGCGGGGAAAGTACGAGCAGTACTTC. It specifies CASSPQRGKYEQYF.

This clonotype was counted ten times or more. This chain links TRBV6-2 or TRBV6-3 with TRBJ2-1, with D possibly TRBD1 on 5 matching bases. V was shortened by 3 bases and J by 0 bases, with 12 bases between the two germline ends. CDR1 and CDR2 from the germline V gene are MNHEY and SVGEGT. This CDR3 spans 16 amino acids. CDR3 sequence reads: CASSYTRANSYNEQFF. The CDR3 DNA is TGTGCCAGCAGTTATACCAGGGCGAACTCCTACAATGAGCAGTTCTTC.

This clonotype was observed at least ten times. The CDR3: CASSSWPGNTGELFF. In DNA, the CDR3 is TGTGCCAGCAGTTCCTGGCCGGGAAACACCGGGGAGCTGTTTTTT. The V gene is TRBV7-3, the J gene TRBJ2-2; D possibly corresponds to TRBD2 (5 bases). The CDR3 totals 15 residues. V was clipped by 6 bases and J by 2 bases, with 13 bases between them. Germline CDR1 reads SGHTA; CDR2 reads FQGTGA.